This T cell receptor (beta chain) was observed in a study of shared clonotypes between healthy human individuals. Unsorted samples relied on about 90 million PBMCs, which served as the source of genomic DNA. The CDR3 length is 12 residues. Trimming shortened V by 5 bases and J by 0 bases, and 4 bases separated the two germline ends. From germline, CDR1 is SGHTA and CDR2 FQGNSA. The method was immunoSEQ multiplex PCR; TCRdb's version includes in-frame clones alone and lacks a portion of them. Here the sample spans about half a million clones, 79% being singletons. This receptor was obtained from a middle-aged woman in good health. Some clones in this sample may be carry-over from other donors' samples. The specimen was PBMCs. The chain couples TRBV7-2 to TRBJ1-1; D is unresolved. CDR3 protein: CASSQMNTEAFF. The CDR3 coding sequence is TGTGCCAGCAGCCAAATGAACACTGAAGCTTTCTTT.